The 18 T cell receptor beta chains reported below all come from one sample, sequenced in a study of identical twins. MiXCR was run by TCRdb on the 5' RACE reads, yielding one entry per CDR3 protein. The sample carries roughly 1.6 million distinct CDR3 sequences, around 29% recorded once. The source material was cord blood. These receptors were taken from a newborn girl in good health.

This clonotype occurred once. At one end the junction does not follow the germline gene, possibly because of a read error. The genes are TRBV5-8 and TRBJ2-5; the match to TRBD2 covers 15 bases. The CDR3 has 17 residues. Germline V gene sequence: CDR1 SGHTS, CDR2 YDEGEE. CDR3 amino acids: CAGSLGLAGGRGETQYF. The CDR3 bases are TGTGCCGGCAGCCTAGGACTAGCGGGAGGGCGCGGAGAGACCCAGTACTTC. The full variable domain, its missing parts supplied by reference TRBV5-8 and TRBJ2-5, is EAGVTQSPTHLIKTRGQQATLRCSPISGHTSVYWYQQALGLGLQFLLWYDEGEERNRGNFPPRFSGRQFPNYSSELNVNALELEDSALYLCAGSLGLAGGRGETQYFGPGTRLLVL.

The CDR3 region is CASSHGERAGELFF. For the CDR3, the DNA is TGCGCCAGCAGCCACGGAGAAAGGGCCGGGGAGCTGTTTTTT. The rearrangement links TRBV4-1 to TRBJ2-2; no definite D call. Trimming cost V 3 bases and J 6 bases, with 11 bases left between them. The CDR3 consists of 14 residues. Germline V gene sequence: CDR1 MGHRA, CDR2 YSYEKL.

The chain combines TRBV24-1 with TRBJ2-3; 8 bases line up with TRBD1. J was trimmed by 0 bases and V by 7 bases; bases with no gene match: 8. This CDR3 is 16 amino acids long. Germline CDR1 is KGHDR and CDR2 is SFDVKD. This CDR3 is CATSGQGRYSTDTQYF. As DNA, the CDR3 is TGTGCCACCAGCGGACAGGGAAGATATAGCACAGATACGCAGTATTTT.

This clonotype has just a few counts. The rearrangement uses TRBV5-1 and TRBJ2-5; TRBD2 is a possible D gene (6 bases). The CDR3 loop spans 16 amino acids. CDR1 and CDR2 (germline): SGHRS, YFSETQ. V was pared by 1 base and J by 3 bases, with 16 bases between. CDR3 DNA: TGCGCCAGCAGCTTGTGGGGAGCGGGCCTCAAAGAGACCCAGTACTTC. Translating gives CASSLWGAGLKETQYF. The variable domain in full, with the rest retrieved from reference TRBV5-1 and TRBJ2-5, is KAGVTQTPRYLIKTRGQQVTLSCSPISGHRSVSWYQQTPGQGLQFLFEYFSETQRNKGNFPGRFSGRQFSNSRSEMNVSTLELGDSALYLCASSLWGAGLKETQYFGPGTRLLVL.

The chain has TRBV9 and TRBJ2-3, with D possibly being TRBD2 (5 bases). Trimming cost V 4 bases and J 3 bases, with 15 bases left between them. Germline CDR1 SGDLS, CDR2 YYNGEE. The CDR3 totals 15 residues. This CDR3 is CASSSLVHGTDTQYF. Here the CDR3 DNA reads TGTGCCAGCAGCTCACTAGTTCACGGGACAGATACGCAGTATTTT.

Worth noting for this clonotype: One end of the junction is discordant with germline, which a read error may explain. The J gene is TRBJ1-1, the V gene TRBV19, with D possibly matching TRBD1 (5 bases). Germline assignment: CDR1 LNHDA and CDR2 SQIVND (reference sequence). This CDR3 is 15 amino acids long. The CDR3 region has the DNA TGTGCCAGTAGTATAGACGGGGGAGGGAACGCTGAAGCTTTCTTT. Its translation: CASSIDGGGNAEAFF.

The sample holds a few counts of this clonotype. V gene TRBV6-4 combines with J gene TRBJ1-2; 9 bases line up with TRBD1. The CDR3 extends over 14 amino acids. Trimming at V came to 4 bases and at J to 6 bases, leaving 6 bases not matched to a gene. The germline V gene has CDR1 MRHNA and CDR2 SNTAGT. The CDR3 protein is CASSVEQGAHGYTF. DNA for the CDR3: TGTGCCAGCAGTGTCGAACAGGGGGCTCATGGCTACACCTTC.

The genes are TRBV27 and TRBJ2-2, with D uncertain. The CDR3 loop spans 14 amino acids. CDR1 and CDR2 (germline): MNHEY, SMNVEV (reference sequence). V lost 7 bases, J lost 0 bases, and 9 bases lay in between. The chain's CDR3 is CASNNGANTGELFF. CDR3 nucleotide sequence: TGTGCCAGCAATAACGGAGCGAACACCGGGGAGCTGTTTTTT.

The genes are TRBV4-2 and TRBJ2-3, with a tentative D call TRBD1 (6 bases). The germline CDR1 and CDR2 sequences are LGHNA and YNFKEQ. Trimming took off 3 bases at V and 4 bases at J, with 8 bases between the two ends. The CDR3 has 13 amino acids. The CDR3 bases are TGTGCCAGCAGCCAGAGACAGGCAGATACGCAGTATTTT. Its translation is CASSQRQADTQYF.

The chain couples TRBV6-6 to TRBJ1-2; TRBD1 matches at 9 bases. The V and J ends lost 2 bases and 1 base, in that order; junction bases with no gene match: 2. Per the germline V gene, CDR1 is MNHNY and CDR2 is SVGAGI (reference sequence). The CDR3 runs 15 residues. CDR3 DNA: TGTGCCAGCAGTTACGGGACAGGGAGTAACTATGGCTACACCTTC. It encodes CASSYGTGSNYGYTF.

This CDR3 reads CASSTERGGRFGSYEQYF. CDR3 nucleotide sequence: TGTGCCAGCAGCACTGAGCGGGGGGGCCGATTTGGATCCTACGAGCAGTACTTC. The J gene is TRBJ2-7, the V gene TRBV27, with 10 bases that match TRBD2. In germline, CDR1 is MNHEY, CDR2 SMNVEV (reference sequence). This CDR3 spans 18 amino acids. With 6 bases clipped from V and 1 base from J, the junction kept 15 bases outside the gene matches.

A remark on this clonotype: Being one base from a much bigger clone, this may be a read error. The CDR3 region has the DNA TGCAGTGCTATCCGGGACGGCCTAAACAAGCAGTACTTC. It specifies CSAIRDGLNKQYF. This sequence joins TRBV20-1 and TRBJ2-7; D could derive from TRBD1 or TRBD2 (5 bases each). This CDR3 region has 13 residues. Deletions cut 4 bases from V and 8 bases from J, with 18 bases between. Germline assignment: CDR1 DFQATT and CDR2 SNEGSKA (reference sequence).

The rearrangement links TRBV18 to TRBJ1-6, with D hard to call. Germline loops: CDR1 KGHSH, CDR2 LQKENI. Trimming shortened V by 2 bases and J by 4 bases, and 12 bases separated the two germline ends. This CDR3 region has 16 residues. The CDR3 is CASSPGYTEYNSPLHF. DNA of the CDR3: TGTGCCAGCTCACCAGGGTACACGGAATATAATTCACCCCTCCACTTT.

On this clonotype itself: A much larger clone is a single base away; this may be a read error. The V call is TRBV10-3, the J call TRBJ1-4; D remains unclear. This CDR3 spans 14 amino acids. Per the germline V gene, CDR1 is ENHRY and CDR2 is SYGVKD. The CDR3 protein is CAISGTNRNEELFF. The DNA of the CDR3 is TGTGCCATCAGTGGAACAAACCGCAATGAAGAACTGTTTTTT.

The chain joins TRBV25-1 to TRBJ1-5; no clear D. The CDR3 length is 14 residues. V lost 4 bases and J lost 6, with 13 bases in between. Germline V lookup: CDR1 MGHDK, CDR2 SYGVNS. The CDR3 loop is CASSAGGSRQPQHF. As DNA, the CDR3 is TGTGCCAGCAGTGCGGGAGGGAGCCGTCAGCCCCAGCATTTT.

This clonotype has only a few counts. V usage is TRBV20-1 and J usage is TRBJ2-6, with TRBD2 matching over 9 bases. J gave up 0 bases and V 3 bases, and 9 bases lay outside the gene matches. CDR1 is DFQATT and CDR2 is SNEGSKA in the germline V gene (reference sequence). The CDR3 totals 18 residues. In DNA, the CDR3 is TGCAGTGCTAGCTGGCTGGGTAGCGGGAGCTCTGGGGCCAACGTCCTGACTTTC. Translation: CSASWLGSGSSGANVLTF.

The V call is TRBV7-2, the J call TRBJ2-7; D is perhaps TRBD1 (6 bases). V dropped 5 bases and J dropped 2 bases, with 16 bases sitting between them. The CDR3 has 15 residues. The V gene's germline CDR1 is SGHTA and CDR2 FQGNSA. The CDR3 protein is CASSTRGTRTYEQYF. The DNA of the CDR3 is TGTGCCAGCAGCACGCGAGGGACAAGGACCTACGAGCAGTACTTC.

The CDR3 protein is CASMSQGPYSNQPQHF. The CDR3 region has the DNA TGTGCCAGCATGAGCCAGGGACCCTATAGCAATCAGCCCCAGCATTTT. This chain connects TRBV27 to TRBJ1-5, with a weak D call TRBD1 (5 bases). Trimming left V 7 bases short and J 0 bases short, with 16 bases between. Per germline, CDR1 MNHEY and CDR2 SMNVEV (reference sequence). The CDR3 contains 16 residues.